Listed here are 27 T cell receptor beta chains from one sample, sequenced in a study of OX40 agonist ivuxolimab in advanced cancers. Repertoires were generated with immunoSEQ multiplex PCR, while TCRdb's copy carries only in-frame clones and drops some. Here the sample spans about 21,000 clones, more than 75% being singletons. The sequences come from CD4+ or CD8+ T cells sorted from blood, collected in a trial of the OX40 agonist ivuxolimab. Every receptor here comes from an adult with an advanced solid tumor such as melanoma, head and neck, liver or kidney cancer.

V is TRBV5-6 and J is TRBJ2-1; TRBD2 aligns across 10 bases. Germline lookup yields CDR1 SGHDT and CDR2 YYEEEE. V trimming: 3 bases; J trimming: 8 bases; junction bases outside the gene matches: 8. The CDR3 length is 15 residues. This CDR3 is CASSSRAGGPYEQFF. The CDR3 nucleotides are TGTGCCAGCAGCTCCCGAGCGGGGGGGCCGTATGAGCAGTTCTTC.

The rearrangement links TRBV27 to TRBJ1-4; unclear D gene. Looked up from germline, CDR1 is MNHEY and CDR2 is SMNVEV (reference sequence). CDR3 length: 18 residues. Trimming took 2 bases from V and 3 from J, leaving 19 bases between them. In DNA form, the CDR3 reads TGTGCCAGCAGTTTAACGGTCGGTGGAGGAGGTGCTAATGAAAAACTGTTTTTT. Its translation is CASSLTVGGGGANEKLFF.

The chain combines TRBV27 with TRBJ2-7, with 7 bases aligning to TRBD1. The ends lost 2 bases at V and 6 bases at J; junction bases unmatched: 13. This CDR3 is built from 16 residues. Per the germline V gene, CDR1 is MNHEY and CDR2 is SMNVEV (reference sequence). The CDR3 loop is CASSLARGRTLGEQYF. The CDR3 coding sequence is TGTGCCAGCAGTTTAGCGAGGGGGCGAACCCTAGGCGAGCAGTACTTC.

The chain combines TRBV4-1 with TRBJ2-3, with TRBD1 matching 8 bases. With V trimmed by 6 bases and J by 2 bases, 13 bases remained unmatched. CDR1 is MGHRA and CDR2 is YSYEKL in the germline V gene. The CDR3 runs to 17 residues. The CDR3 coding sequence is TGCGCCAGCAGGCTAGGGGACCGGGACAGGATCACAGATACGCAGTATTTT. It specifies CASRLGDRDRITDTQYF.

V gene TRBV27 combines with J gene TRBJ2-1; D is possibly TRBD1 (5 bases). CDR1 is MNHEY, CDR2 SMNVEV, per germline (reference sequence). V lost 5 bases and J lost 6, with 11 bases in between. The CDR3 contains 13 residues. CDR3 DNA sequence: TGTGCCAGCAGTATCCTTCAGGGCAATGAGCAGTTCTTC. Translated: CASSILQGNEQFF.

This chain joins TRBV7-9 and TRBJ2-1; D might be TRBD1 (6 bases). This CDR3 has 14 residues. The V gene's germline CDR1 is SEHNR and CDR2 FQNEAQ (reference sequence). V was cut by 10 bases and J by 8 bases, with 21 bases left in between. In DNA, the CDR3 is TGTGCCACCATTCACCGGGACAAGGACGATGAGCAGTTCTTC. Translating gives CATIHRDKDDEQFF.

The chain carries TRBV5-1 and TRBJ2-2, with D perhaps matching TRBD1 or TRBD2 (5 bases each). Germline V gene data show CDR1 as SGHRS and CDR2 as YFSETQ. The ends were cut back, 2 bases at V and 4 bases at J, with 12 bases in the middle. This CDR3 region has 15 residues. The chain's CDR3 is CASSFQGRSTGELFF. The CDR3 nucleotides are TGCGCCAGCAGCTTTCAGGGACGGAGCACCGGGGAGCTGTTTTTT. The entire variable domain, with the rest obtained from reference TRBV5-1 and TRBJ2-2, is as follows: KAGVTQTPRYLIKTRGQQVTLSCSPISGHRSVSWYQQTPGQGLQFLFEYFSETQRNKGNFPGRFSGRQFSNSRSEMNVSTLELGDSALYLCASSFQGRSTGELFFGEGSRLTVL.

As DNA, the CDR3 is TGTGCCAGCAGCCAAGATAGGCTAGCGGACCGAATGGCGGATACGCAGTATTTT. Protein: CASSQDRLADRMADTQYF. The V gene is TRBV4-2, the J gene TRBJ2-3, with 7 bases identical to TRBD2. The J segment lost 6 bases and the V segment lost 0 bases, leaving 15 bases of the junction unmatched. The CDR3 runs 18 residues. Germline CDR1 LGHNA, CDR2 YNFKEQ.

The V and J genes are TRBV11-3 and TRBJ2-1, with 9 bases that match TRBD1. Trimming removed 4 bases from V and 6 bases from J; junction bases left unmatched: 7. The germline gives CDR1 SGHNT, CDR2 YENEEA. The CDR3 is 15 amino acids. The CDR3: CASSSRDRAFNEQFF. The CDR3 region has the DNA TGTGCCAGCAGCTCCCGGGACAGGGCATTCAATGAGCAGTTCTTC.

A word on this clone: One end of the junction does not line up with germline, which may come from a read error. The same CDR3 arises from other DNA sequences in this sample as well. The CDR3 loop is CASSLQGVYVLEFF. CDR3 nucleotide sequence: TGTGCTAGCAGTTTACAGGGGGTATATGTATTGGAGTTCTTC. V is TRBV27 and J is TRBJ2-1; the match to TRBD1 covers 8 bases. Germline assignment: CDR1 MNHEY and CDR2 SMNVEV (reference sequence). CDR3 length equals 14 residues.

The V and J genes are TRBV6-5 and TRBJ2-2, with a weak D call TRBD1 (6 bases). V was cut by 6 bases and J by 1 base, with 12 bases left in between. This CDR3 is built from 15 residues. Germline V lookup: CDR1 MNHEY, CDR2 SVGAGI. CDR3 region: CASRNRVVNTGELFF. Written as DNA, the CDR3 is TGTGCCAGCAGAAACAGGGTGGTGAACACCGGGGAGCTGTTTTTT.

V gene TRBV11-2 combines with J gene TRBJ2-5; D not certain. V was pared by 4 bases and J by 0 bases, with 9 bases between. This CDR3 comprises 14 residues. Germline CDR1 SGHAT, CDR2 FQNNGV. CDR3 in DNA: TGTGCCAGCAGCTCCGCAGTGTACCAAGAGACCCAGTACTTC. Amino acid sequence: CASSSAVYQETQYF. The full variable domain, in which reference TRBV11-2 and TRBJ2-5 provide the parts outside the CDR3, is EAGVAQSPRYKIIEKRQSVAFWCNPISGHATLYWYQQILGQGPKLLIQFQNNGVVDDSQLPKDRFSAERLKGVDSTLKIQPAKLEDSAVYLCASSSAVYQETQYFGPGTRLLVL.

CDR3 amino acids: CASSLVGTGVADTQYF. Here the CDR3 DNA reads TGCGCCAGCAGCTTGGTAGGGACAGGGGTCGCAGATACGCAGTATTTT. The chain has TRBV5-1 and TRBJ2-3; 10 nucleotides align to TRBD1. From germline, CDR1 is SGHRS and CDR2 YFSETQ. The CDR3 has 16 residues. J gave up 4 bases and V 0 bases, and 5 bases lay outside the gene matches.

Only one count was recorded for this clone. The V gene is TRBV18, the J gene TRBJ2-3; 8 bases line up with TRBD2. Germline loops: CDR1 KGHSH, CDR2 LQKENI. V lost 4 bases to trimming and J lost 0 bases; unmatched junction nucleotides: 3. This CDR3 comprises 15 residues. The chain's CDR3 is CASSLVAGSTDTQYF. CDR3 sequence (DNA): TGTGCCAGCTCACTGGTAGCGGGGAGCACAGATACGCAGTATTTT.

This chain uses TRBV4-1 with TRBJ2-5; 9 bases match TRBD2. Germline CDR1 MGHRA, CDR2 YSYEKL. Germline trimming cut 0 bases from V and 0 bases from J; bases unmatched to any gene: 5. The CDR3 is 17 residues long. CDR3 protein: CASSQDGASGDQETQYF. CDR3 nucleotide sequence: TGCGCCAGCAGCCAAGATGGGGCTAGCGGGGACCAAGAGACCCAGTACTTC.

The chain has TRBV10-2 and TRBJ2-1; D is unclear. In germline, CDR1 is WSHSY, CDR2 SAAADI. The CDR3 consists of 14 residues. Trimming removed 1 base from V and 3 bases from J, with 7 bases in between. In DNA form, the CDR3 reads TGCGCCAGCAGTGAGTTTCGCCTCTACAATGAGCAGTTCTTC. It is translated as CASSEFRLYNEQFF.

The chain links TRBV6-5 to TRBJ2-7; D not certain. Per germline, CDR1 MNHEY and CDR2 SVGAGI. Trimming shortened V by 5 bases and J by 7 bases, and 9 bases separated the two germline ends. The CDR3 covers 11 residues. CDR3 loop: CASSNPEEQYF. The CDR3 DNA sequence: TGTGCCAGCAGTAACCCTGAGGAGCAGTACTTC.

The chain carries TRBV10-2 and TRBJ2-2; D not certain. The CDR3 loop spans 12 amino acids. Germline V gives CDR1 WSHSY, CDR2 SAAADI. With 0 bases removed from V and 5 bases from J, the gap between germline ends came to 1 base. Written as DNA, the CDR3 is TGCGCCAGCAGTGAGTCGACCGGGGAGCTGTTTTTT. It is translated as CASSESTGELFF.

V and J are TRBV2 and TRBJ2-5; 7 bases match TRBD2. Judging by the DNA end, TRBJ2-7 fits better; the J call may be wrong. The germline gives CDR1 SNHLY, CDR2 FYNNEI. The CDR3 spans 15 residues. CDR3 nucleotides: TGTGCCAGCATGACCTCGGGGGGTTTGTCCTACGAGCAGTACTTC. It is translated as CASMTSGGLSYEQYF.

The rearrangement links TRBV29-1 to TRBJ2-1, with a weak D call TRBD2 (6 bases). Germline CDR1 and CDR2: SQVTM and ANQGSEA. V lost 2 bases to trimming and J lost 6 bases, with 20 bases between them. CDR3 length: 16 amino acids. CDR3 sequence: CSVENSGSSQFNEQFF. The CDR3, as DNA: TGCAGCGTTGAAAATAGCGGTTCCTCTCAATTCAATGAGCAGTTCTTC.

This chain links TRBV6-6 with TRBJ2-3, with a possible D match to TRBD1 (6 bases). This CDR3 contains 16 residues. V was cut by 0 bases and J by 2 bases, with 12 bases left in between. In germline, CDR1 is MNHNY, CDR2 SVGAGI (reference sequence). CDR3 sequence: CASSYSRQALTDTQYF. Here the CDR3 DNA reads TGTGCCAGCAGTTACTCGAGACAGGCGCTCACAGATACGCAGTATTTT.

Here the CDR3 DNA reads TGTGCCAGCAGCGTAGACGGGAGTGGCTACACCTTC. Amino acids: CASSVDGSGYTF. The chain carries TRBV9 and TRBJ1-2; D is uncertain. CDR1 is SGDLS and CDR2 is YYNGEE in the germline V gene. This CDR3 is 12 amino acids long. The ends were cut back, 0 bases at V and 7 bases at J, with 7 bases in the middle.

The V call is TRBV2, the J call TRBJ1-5; D is perhaps TRBD1 (6 bases). CDR1 and CDR2 from the germline V gene are SNHLY and FYNNEI. V was pared by 1 base and J by 7 bases, with 11 bases between. CDR3 length: 14 residues. This CDR3 reads CASSEGWGAQPQHF. The CDR3 DNA is TGTGCCAGCAGTGAAGGCTGGGGGGCACAGCCCCAGCATTTT.

This chain connects TRBV27 to TRBJ2-7, with D unclear. The germline V gene encodes CDR1 MNHEY and CDR2 SMNVEV (reference sequence). This CDR3 is 14 amino acids long. V lost 2 bases, J lost 2 bases, and 10 bases lay in between. The CDR3 region is CASSLAGITYEQYF. CDR3 in DNA: TGTGCCAGCAGTTTAGCAGGAATAACCTACGAGCAGTACTTC.

This chain uses TRBV5-1 with TRBJ1-1, with a possible D match to TRBD1 (6 bases). CDR1 and CDR2 (germline): SGHRS, YFSETQ. The CDR3 loop spans 16 amino acids. V gave up 0 bases and J gave up 4 bases, with 16 bases separating them. Written as DNA, the CDR3 is TGCGCCAGCAGCTTGGGAATCGGGGGGCAACGCACTGAAGCTTTCTTT. It yields the protein CASSLGIGGQRTEAFF.

The V and J genes are TRBV28 and TRBJ2-7, with D possibly TRBD2 on 7 matching bases. V gave up 5 bases and J gave up 6 bases, with 14 bases separating them. From germline, CDR1 is MDHEN and CDR2 SYDVKM. This CDR3 spans 13 amino acids. DNA of the CDR3: TGTGCCAGCAGTCTGCGAGGGGGGGGCGAGCAGTACTTC. It encodes CASSLRGGGEQYF.

The rearrangement links TRBV5-5 to TRBJ1-5, with D tentatively TRBD1 (5 bases). Germline assignment: CDR1 SGHKS and CDR2 YYEKEE (reference sequence). V lost 0 bases and J lost 7, with 8 bases in between. The CDR3 runs to 13 residues. The CDR3 spells CASSLGGSQPQHF. The CDR3 bases are TGTGCCAGCAGCTTGGGGGGGTCCCAGCCCCAGCATTTT.